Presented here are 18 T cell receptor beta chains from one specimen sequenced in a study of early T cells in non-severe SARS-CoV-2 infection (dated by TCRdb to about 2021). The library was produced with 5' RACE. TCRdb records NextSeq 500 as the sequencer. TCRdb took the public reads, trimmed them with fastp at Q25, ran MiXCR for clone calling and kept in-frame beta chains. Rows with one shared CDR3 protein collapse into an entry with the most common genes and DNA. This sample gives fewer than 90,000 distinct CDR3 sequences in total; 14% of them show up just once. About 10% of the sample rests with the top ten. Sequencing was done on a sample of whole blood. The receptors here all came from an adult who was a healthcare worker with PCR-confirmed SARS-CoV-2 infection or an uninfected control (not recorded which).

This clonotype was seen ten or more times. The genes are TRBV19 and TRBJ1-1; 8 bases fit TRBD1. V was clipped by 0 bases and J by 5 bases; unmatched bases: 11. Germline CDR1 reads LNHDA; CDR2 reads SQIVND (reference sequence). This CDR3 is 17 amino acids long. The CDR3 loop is CASSIDGGAGGQTEAFF. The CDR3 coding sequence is TGTGCCAGTAGTATAGATGGAGGGGCAGGGGGCCAGACTGAAGCTTTCTTT.

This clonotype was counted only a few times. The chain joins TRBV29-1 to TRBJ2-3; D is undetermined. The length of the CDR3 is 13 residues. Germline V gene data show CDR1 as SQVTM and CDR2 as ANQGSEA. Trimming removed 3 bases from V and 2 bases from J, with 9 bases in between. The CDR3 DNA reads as TGCAGCGTTGAGTCGATTAACACAGATACGCAGTATTTT. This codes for CSVESINTDTQYF.

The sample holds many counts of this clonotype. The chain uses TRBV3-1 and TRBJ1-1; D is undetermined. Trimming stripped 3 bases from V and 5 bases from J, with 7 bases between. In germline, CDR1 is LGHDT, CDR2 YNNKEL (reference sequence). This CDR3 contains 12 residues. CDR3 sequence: CASSQGTTEAFF. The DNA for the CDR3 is TGTGCCAGCAGCCAGGGAACAACTGAAGCTTTCTTT.

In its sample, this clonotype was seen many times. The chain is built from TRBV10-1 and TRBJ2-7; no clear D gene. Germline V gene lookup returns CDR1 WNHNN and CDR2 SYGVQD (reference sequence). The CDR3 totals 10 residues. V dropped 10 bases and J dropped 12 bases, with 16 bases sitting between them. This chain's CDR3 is CATEFQPRYF. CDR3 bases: TGCGCCACCGAATTCCAACCTCGGTACTTC.

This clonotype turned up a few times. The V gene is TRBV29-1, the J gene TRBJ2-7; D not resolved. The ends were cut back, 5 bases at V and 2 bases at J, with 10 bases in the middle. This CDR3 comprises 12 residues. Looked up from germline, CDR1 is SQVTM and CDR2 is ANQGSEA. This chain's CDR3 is CSVLGTTYEQYF. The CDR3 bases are TGCAGCGTTTTGGGCACAACCTACGAGCAGTACTTC.

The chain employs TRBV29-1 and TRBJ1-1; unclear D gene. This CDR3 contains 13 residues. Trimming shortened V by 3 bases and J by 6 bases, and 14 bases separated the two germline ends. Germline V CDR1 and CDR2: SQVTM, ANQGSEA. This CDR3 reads CSVDGVRGPEAFF. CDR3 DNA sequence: TGCAGCGTTGACGGGGTGCGTGGGCCTGAAGCTTTCTTT.

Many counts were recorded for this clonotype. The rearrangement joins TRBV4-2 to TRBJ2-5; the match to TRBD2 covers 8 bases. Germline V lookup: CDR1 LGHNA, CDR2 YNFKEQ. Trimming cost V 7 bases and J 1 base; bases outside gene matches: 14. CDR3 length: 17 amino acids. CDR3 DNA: TGTGCCAGCACCCGCTGGGGTGGTAGCGGGGCCCAAGAGACCCAGTACTTC. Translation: CASTRWGGSGAQETQYF.

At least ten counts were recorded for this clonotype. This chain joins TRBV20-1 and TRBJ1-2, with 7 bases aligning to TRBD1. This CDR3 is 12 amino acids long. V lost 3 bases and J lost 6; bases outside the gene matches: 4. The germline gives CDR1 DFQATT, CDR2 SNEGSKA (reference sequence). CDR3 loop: CSASPTGDGYTF. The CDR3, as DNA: TGCAGTGCTAGTCCCACAGGGGATGGCTACACCTTC.

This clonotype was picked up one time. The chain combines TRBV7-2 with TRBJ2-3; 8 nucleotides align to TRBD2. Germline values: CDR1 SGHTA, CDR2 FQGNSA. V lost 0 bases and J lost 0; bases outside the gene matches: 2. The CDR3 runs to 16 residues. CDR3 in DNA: TGTGCCAGCAGCTTAGCGCCTAGCGGGAGCACAGATACGCAGTATTTT. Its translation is CASSLAPSGSTDTQYF. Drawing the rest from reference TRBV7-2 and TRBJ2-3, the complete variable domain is GAGVSQSPSNKVTEKGKDVELRCDPISGHTALYWYRQSLGQGLEFLIYFQGNSAPDKSGLPSDRFSAERTGGSVSTLTIQRTQQEDSAVYLCASSLAPSGSTDTQYFGPGTRLTVL.

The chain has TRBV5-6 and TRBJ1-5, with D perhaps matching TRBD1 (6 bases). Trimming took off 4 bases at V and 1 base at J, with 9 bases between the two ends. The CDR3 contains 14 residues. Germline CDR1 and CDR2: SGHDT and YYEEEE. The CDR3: CASSLTGSNQPQHF. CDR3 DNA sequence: TGTGCCAGCAGCCTTACAGGGAGCAATCAGCCCCAGCATTTT.

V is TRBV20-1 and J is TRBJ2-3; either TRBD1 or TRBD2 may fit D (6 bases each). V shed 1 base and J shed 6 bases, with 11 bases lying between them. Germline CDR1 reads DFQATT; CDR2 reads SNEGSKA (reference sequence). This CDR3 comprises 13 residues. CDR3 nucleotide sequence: TGCAGTGCTAGAGGGGGGGCGAGGGATACGCAGTATTTT. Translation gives CSARGGARDTQYF.

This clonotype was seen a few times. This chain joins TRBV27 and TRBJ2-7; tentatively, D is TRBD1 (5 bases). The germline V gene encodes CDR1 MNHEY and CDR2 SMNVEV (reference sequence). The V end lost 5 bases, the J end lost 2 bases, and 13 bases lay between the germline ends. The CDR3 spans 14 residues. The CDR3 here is CASSRAGPAYEQYF. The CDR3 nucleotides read TGTGCCAGCAGTAGGGCAGGGCCGGCCTACGAGCAGTACTTC.

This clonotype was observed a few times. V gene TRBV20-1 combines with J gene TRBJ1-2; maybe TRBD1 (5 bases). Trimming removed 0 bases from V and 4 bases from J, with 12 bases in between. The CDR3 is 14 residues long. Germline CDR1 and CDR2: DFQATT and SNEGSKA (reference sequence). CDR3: CSARDGASGYGYTF. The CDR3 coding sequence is TGCAGTGCTAGAGATGGGGCCAGCGGCTATGGCTACACCTTC.

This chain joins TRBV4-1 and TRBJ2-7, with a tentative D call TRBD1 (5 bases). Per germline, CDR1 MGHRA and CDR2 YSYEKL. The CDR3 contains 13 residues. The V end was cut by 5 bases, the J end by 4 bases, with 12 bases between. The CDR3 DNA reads TGCGCCAGCAGCATGGGGCCATTTTACGAGCAGTACTTC. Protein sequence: CASSMGPFYEQYF.

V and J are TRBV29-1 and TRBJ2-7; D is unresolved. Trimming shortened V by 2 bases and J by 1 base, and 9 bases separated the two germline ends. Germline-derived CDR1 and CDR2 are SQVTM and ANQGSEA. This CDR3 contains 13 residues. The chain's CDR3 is CSVERASSYEQYF. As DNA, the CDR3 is TGCAGCGTTGAACGGGCCAGTTCCTACGAGCAGTACTTC.

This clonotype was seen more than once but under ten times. CDR3 nucleotides: TGTGCCAGCAGCTTAGGACAGAACCTTGGAGAGCAGTTCTTC. Residues: CASSLGQNLGEQFF. This sequence joins TRBV11-2 and TRBJ2-1, with a possible D match to TRBD1 (5 bases). The V gene lost 1 base and the J gene lost 10 bases, with 14 bases spanning the gap. The CDR3 has 14 residues. Germline loops: CDR1 SGHAT, CDR2 FQNNGV.

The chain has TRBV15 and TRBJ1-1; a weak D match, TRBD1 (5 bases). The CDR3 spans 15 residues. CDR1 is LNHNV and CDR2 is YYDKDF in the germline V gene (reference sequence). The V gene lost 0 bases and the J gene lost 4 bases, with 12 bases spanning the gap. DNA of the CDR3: TGTGCCACCAGCAGAGAGGGGCGAATGAGCACTGAAGCTTTCTTT. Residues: CATSREGRMSTEAFF.

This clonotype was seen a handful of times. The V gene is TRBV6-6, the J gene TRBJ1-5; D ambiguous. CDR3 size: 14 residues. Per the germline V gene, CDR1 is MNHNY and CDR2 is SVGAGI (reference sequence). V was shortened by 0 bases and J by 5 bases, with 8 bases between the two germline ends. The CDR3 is CASSYSYGDQPQHF. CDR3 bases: TGTGCCAGCAGTTACTCTTACGGTGATCAGCCCCAGCATTTT.